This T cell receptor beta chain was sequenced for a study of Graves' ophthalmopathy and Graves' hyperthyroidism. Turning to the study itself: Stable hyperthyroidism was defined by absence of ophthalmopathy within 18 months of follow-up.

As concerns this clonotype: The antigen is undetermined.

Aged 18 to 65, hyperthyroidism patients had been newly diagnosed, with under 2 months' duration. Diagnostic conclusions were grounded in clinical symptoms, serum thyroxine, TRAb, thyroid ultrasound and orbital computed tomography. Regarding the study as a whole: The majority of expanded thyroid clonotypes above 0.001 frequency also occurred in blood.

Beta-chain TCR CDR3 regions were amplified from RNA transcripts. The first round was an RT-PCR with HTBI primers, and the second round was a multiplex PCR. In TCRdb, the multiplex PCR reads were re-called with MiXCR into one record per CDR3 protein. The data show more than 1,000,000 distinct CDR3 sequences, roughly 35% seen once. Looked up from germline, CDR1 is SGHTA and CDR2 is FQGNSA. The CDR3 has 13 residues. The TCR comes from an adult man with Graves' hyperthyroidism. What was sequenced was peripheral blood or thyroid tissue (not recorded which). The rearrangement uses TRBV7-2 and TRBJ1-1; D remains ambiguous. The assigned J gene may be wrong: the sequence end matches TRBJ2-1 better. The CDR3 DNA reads TGTGCCAGCAGCTTGATAGGTCGGGATGAGCAGTTCTTC. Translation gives CASSLIGRDEQFF.